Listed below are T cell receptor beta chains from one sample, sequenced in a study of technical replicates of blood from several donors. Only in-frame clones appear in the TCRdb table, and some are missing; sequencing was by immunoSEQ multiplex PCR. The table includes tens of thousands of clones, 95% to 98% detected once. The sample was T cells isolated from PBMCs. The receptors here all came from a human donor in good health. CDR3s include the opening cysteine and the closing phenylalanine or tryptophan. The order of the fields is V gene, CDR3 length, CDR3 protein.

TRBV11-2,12,CASSPPGQPQHF
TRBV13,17,CASSLQPGLAGGYEQYF
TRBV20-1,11,CSARGSIGYTF
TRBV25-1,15,CASSGAGGPRYEQFF
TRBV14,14,CASSRGGVSYEQYF
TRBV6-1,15,CASSVTGFAYNEQFF
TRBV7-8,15,CASSFMRLASDTQYF
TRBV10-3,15,CAISEGGGGVYGYTF
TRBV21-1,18,CASSKGQGVRQWGSPLHF
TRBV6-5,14,CASFPPGLVREQFF
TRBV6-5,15,CASRRQGAGAGELFF
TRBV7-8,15,CASSLGQVGDQPQHF
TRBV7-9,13,CASSFRGNTEAFF
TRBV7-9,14,CASSHPGRGTEAFF
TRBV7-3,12,CASSAPGDTQYF